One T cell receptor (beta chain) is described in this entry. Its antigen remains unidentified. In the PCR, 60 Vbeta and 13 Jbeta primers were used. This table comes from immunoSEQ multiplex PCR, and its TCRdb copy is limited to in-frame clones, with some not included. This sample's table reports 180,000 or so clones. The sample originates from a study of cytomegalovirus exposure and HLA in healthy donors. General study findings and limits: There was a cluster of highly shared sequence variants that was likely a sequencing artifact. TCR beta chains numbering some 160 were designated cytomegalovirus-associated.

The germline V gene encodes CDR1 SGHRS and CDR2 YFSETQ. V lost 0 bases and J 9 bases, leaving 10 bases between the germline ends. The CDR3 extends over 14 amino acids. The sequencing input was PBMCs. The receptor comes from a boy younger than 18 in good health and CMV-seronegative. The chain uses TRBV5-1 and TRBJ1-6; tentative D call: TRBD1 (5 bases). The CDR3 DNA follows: TGCGCCAGCAGCTTGGGACAGCTTCGTTCACCCCTCCACTTT. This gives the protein CASSLGQLRSPLHF.